This T cell receptor beta chain was recovered during a study of T cells in Graves' hyperthyroidism and ophthalmopathy. Turning to the study itself: Peripheral blood was acquired at first diagnosis, ahead of any therapy whatsoever.

This clonotype was seen at least ten times. Amplified TCR beta CDR3 regions came from RNA transcripts. Using the HTBI primer set, a first-round RT-PCR was run on the TCR CDR3. Via MiXCR, TCRdb re-called the multiplex PCR reads, giving one row per CDR3 protein. In the table there are 650,000 to 700,000 distinct CDR3 sequences, 17% of which are singletons. The authors deemed Graves' hyperthyroidism stable absent ophthalmopathy progression within 18 months. Patients aged 18 to 65 with hyperthyroidism were newly diagnosed, with duration under 2 months. Fresh peripheral blood, roughly 10 ml of it, supplied the PBMCs. Input material: blood. The sequence came from a man aged 50 to 60 with Graves' hyperthyroidism.

The CDR3 bases are TGTGCCAGCAGCTTTCGGGACGTCGAGCAGTACTTC. As protein: CASSFRDVEQYF. This chain joins TRBV7-9 and TRBJ2-7, with D tentatively TRBD1 or TRBD2 (5 bases each). V was trimmed by 3 bases and J by 6 bases, leaving 9 bases between them. Germline V lookup: CDR1 SEHNR, CDR2 FQNEAQ (reference sequence). The CDR3 is 12 amino acids. Full variable domain (outside the CDR3, taken from reference TRBV7-9 and TRBJ2-7): DTGVSQNPRHKITKRGQNVTFRCDPISEHNRLYWYRQTLGQGPEFLTYFQNEAQLEKSRLLSDRFSAERPKGSFSTLEIQRTEQGDSAMYLCASSFRDVEQYFGPGTRLTVT.